Presented here are 17 T cell receptor beta chains from one specimen sequenced in a study of neoadjuvant anti-PD-1 for oral cavity cancer. TCRdb keeps only in-frame clones here, not all; method: immunoSEQ multiplex PCR. There are about 16,000 clones in the sample; under 70% occur only once, and 2.5% to 3.5% lies in the top ten. Sequencing used PBMCs, obtained before nivolumab (anti-PD-1) treatment. The receptors originated from a person aged 40 to 85 with oral cavity squamous cell carcinoma.

The chain is built from TRBV6-1 and TRBJ1-3, with 9 positions matching TRBD1. The V gene end was trimmed by 4 bases and the J gene end by 2 bases; junction bases not matched to a gene: 9. From germline, CDR1 is MNHNS and CDR2 SASEGT. CDR3 length: 17 residues. CDR3 sequence: CASSGAQGALTGNTIYF. In DNA, the CDR3 is TGTGCCAGCAGTGGAGCACAGGGGGCATTAACTGGAAACACCATATATTTT.

This rearrangement joins TRBV5-1 to TRBJ2-7; 10 bases line up with TRBD1. This CDR3 spans 14 amino acids. J lost 7 bases, V lost 0 bases, and 4 bases had no gene match. Germline CDR1 SGHRS, CDR2 YFSETQ. As DNA, the CDR3 is TGCGCCAGCAGCTTGGGACAGGGGGCGAGTGAGCAGTACTTC. It encodes CASSLGQGASEQYF.

The V call is TRBV10-1, the J call TRBJ1-4, with unresolved D. The CDR3 runs to 14 residues. The V end was cut by 5 bases, the J end by 8 bases, with 15 bases between. Germline V gene lookup returns CDR1 WNHNN and CDR2 SYGVQD (reference sequence). The CDR3 region is CASSTRGLEEKLFF. The CDR3 DNA reads TGCGCCAGCAGTACCCGGGGATTGGAGGAAAAACTGTTTTTT.

The J gene is TRBJ2-1, the V gene TRBV7-8; D tentatively reads TRBD1 or TRBD2 (5 bases each). The CDR3 runs to 13 residues. Trimming left V 5 bases short and J 7 bases short, with 12 bases between. Germline V gene sequence: CDR1 SGHVS, CDR2 FQNEAQ. In nucleotides, the CDR3 is TGTGCCAGCAGCAGGGACGAGTGGAATGAGCAGTTCTTC. This codes for CASSRDEWNEQFF.

This chain connects TRBV5-1 to TRBJ2-7; the match to TRBD2 covers 13 bases. J was trimmed by 2 bases and V by 4 bases; bases with no gene match: 3. Looked up from germline, CDR1 is SGHRS and CDR2 is YFSETQ. This CDR3 comprises 15 residues. CDR3 protein: CASSTGLAGTYEQYF. The CDR3 region has the DNA TGCGCCAGCAGCACGGGACTAGCGGGAACCTACGAGCAGTACTTC.

This rearrangement joins TRBV11-3 to TRBJ2-1; no clear D. V lost 3 bases to trimming and J lost 8 bases, with 14 bases between them. The CDR3 is 14 residues long. CDR1 SGHNT and CDR2 YENEEA come from the germline V gene. This chain's CDR3 is CASSLGLEPDEQFF. The CDR3 DNA sequence: TGTGCCAGCAGCTTGGGCCTAGAGCCCGATGAGCAGTTCTTC.

V is TRBV27 and J is TRBJ2-1, with a tentative D call TRBD2 (6 bases). The CDR3 covers 14 residues. The V end lost 7 bases, the J end lost 5 bases, and 15 bases lay between the germline ends. CDR1 MNHEY and CDR2 SMNVEV come from the germline V gene (reference sequence). CDR3 in DNA: TGTGCCAGCAACCTGGCGGGACCCCACAATGAGCAGTTCTTC. Encoded protein: CASNLAGPHNEQFF.

This clone was detected only a few times. This chain links TRBV9 with TRBJ2-5, with TRBD1 as a possible D gene (6 bases). The CDR3 is 15 residues long. Germline-derived CDR1 and CDR2 are SGDLS and YYNGEE. V lost 0 bases and J 3 bases, leaving 12 bases between the germline ends. The CDR3 DNA reads TGTGCCAGCAGCGTAGGGACAGCGACAAAAGAGACCCAGTACTTC. This encodes CASSVGTATKETQYF.

This chain links TRBV5-4 with TRBJ2-1; 10 nucleotides agree with TRBD2. Germline values: CDR1 SGHNT, CDR2 YYREEE (reference sequence). CDR3 length equals 15 residues. J lost 5 bases, V lost 5 bases, and 7 bases had no gene match. The CDR3 DNA is TGTGCCAGCAGTCCTGGGACTAGCGTCCACAATGAGCAGTTCTTC. It codes for CASSPGTSVHNEQFF.

The chain recombines TRBV10-2 with TRBJ2-2; 14 nucleotides agree with TRBD2. V shed 9 bases, J shed 9 bases, and the junction held 12 bases outside the gene matches. This CDR3 comprises 16 residues. Germline CDR1 is WSHSY and CDR2 is SAAADI. The CDR3 region has the DNA TGCGCCAGTCGGACCGGGACTAGCGGGGGAGACCGGGAGCTGTTTTTT. Translation gives CASRTGTSGGDRELFF.

This clone was seen once. V gene TRBV29-1 combines with J gene TRBJ2-6, with D perhaps TRBD1 (5 bases). This CDR3 has 18 residues. The ends were cut back, 4 bases at V and 0 bases at J, with 19 bases in the middle. CDR1 and CDR2 from the germline V gene are SQVTM and ANQGSEA. The CDR3: CSVVAGPYFTSGANVLTF. CDR3 sequence (DNA): TGCAGCGTTGTGGCAGGGCCCTACTTCACCTCTGGGGCCAACGTCCTGACTTTC.

The chain links TRBV4-1 to TRBJ1-1; maybe TRBD1 (6 bases). This CDR3 contains 14 residues. Trimming removed 1 base from V and 5 bases from J, with 11 bases in between. Per the germline V gene, CDR1 is MGHRA and CDR2 is YSYEKL. CDR3 nucleotide sequence: TGCGCCAGCAGCCAAGGAAAAGGGGGGACTGAAGCTTTCTTT. Translating gives CASSQGKGGTEAFF.

J is TRBJ1-5 and V is TRBV27; no clear D gene. Trimming removed 5 bases from V and 2 bases from J, with 10 bases in between. Germline V CDR1 and CDR2: MNHEY, SMNVEV (reference sequence). This CDR3 is 14 amino acids long. In DNA form, the CDR3 reads TGTGCCAGCAGTCCGTTGAGAGGCAATCAGCCCCAGCATTTT. Translated, it gives CASSPLRGNQPQHF.

V gene TRBV6-5 combines with J gene TRBJ1-1; D may be TRBD1 (5 bases). Trimming removed 2 bases at V and 4 bases at J, with 17 bases between. Germline CDR1 is MNHEY and CDR2 is SVGAGI. The CDR3 runs 16 residues. The CDR3, as DNA: TGTGCCAGCAGTTACCTCACACTAGACAGAGGCACTGAAGCTTTCTTT. It encodes CASSYLTLDRGTEAFF.

The V gene is TRBV5-1, the J gene TRBJ1-1; 7 bases align to TRBD1. The CDR3 loop spans 15 amino acids. V was pared by 0 bases and J by 1 base, with 3 bases of the junction left unmatched. CDR1 and CDR2 (germline): SGHRS, YFSETQ. The CDR3 protein is CASSLVTGANTEAFF. In DNA form, the CDR3 reads TGCGCCAGCAGCTTGGTTACAGGGGCGAACACTGAAGCTTTCTTT. Full variable domain (remainder filled in from reference TRBV5-1 and TRBJ1-1): KAGVTQTPRYLIKTRGQQVTLSCSPISGHRSVSWYQQTPGQGLQFLFEYFSETQRNKGNFPGRFSGRQFSNSRSEMNVSTLELGDSALYLCASSLVTGANTEAFFGQGTRLTVV.

This sequence joins TRBV25-1 and TRBJ2-1; TRBD2 might be the D (5 bases). This CDR3 spans 15 amino acids. Trimming took off 4 bases at V and 3 bases at J, with 13 bases between the two ends. Germline V gives CDR1 MGHDK, CDR2 SYGVNS. CDR3 sequence reads: CASSGVRDRYNEQFF. DNA for the CDR3: TGTGCCAGCAGTGGGGTCCGGGATCGCTACAATGAGCAGTTCTTC.

The gene calls are TRBV6-5 and TRBJ2-1; D is uncertain. CDR1 and CDR2 from the germline V gene are MNHEY and SVGAGI. The CDR3 extends over 12 amino acids. V dropped 5 bases and J dropped 7 bases, with 9 bases sitting between them. The DNA for the CDR3 is TGTGCCAGCAGTCCGGGTCCAAATGAGCAGTTCTTC. Its translation is CASSPGPNEQFF.